This TCR beta chain was recovered during a study of T cells after yellow fever vaccination. The ends lost 4 bases at V and 7 bases at J; junction bases unmatched: 10. The CDR3 sequence is 16 residues long. Germline CDR1 reads KGHDR; CDR2 reads SFDVKD. TCRdb processed the 5' RACE reads anew with MiXCR; each CDR3 protein has one entry. The data contain 450,000 to 650,000 distinct CDR3 sequences, roughly 13% of them seen just once; the ten biggest clones take up more than 13%. Specimen: PBMCs, collected on the day of the yellow fever booster vaccination. The source is a man in his thirties or forties who received the YFV17D yellow fever vaccine. This rearrangement joins TRBV24-1 to TRBJ2-1, with 9 bases aligning to TRBD1. CDR3 DNA: TGTGCCACCAGTGAATCGGGACAGGGTGGCAGAAATGAGCAGTTCTTC. Residues: CATSESGQGGRNEQFF.